A single TCR beta chain is shown here with its context. This sample stems from a study of blood T cell repertoires in COVID-19. Across the study: The samples span acute and convalescent COVID-19 from the United States, Italy and Spain.

The method was immunoSEQ multiplex PCR; TCRdb's version includes in-frame clones alone and lacks a portion of them. Among around 300,000 clones, about nine tenths were seen once, and the ten largest hold 1.5% to 2%. Germline values: CDR1 PRHDT, CDR2 FYEKMQ (reference sequence). The junction had 6 bases not matched to a gene; V was cut back by 2 bases and J by 8 bases. The CDR3 loop spans 15 amino acids. Donors were grouped by their self-reported clinical history. Two consecutive negative NP/OP PCR tests, clearance, or resolved symptoms defined Cohort 3 recovery. The sequencing sample was made of PBMCs or T cells enriched from blood (not recorded which). This receptor was identified in a woman in her forties who had recovered from COVID-19. The gene calls are TRBV13 and TRBJ2-1; 10 bases line up with TRBD1. This chain's CDR3 is CASSLSGQGMDEQFF. The CDR3 nucleotides read TGTGCCAGCAGCTTATCGGGACAGGGGATGGATGAGCAGTTCTTC.